This T cell receptor beta chain was identified in a study of blood T cell repertoires in COVID-19. Assay: immunoSEQ multiplex PCR; the TCRdb copy retains only in-frame clones and omits some. The top ten hold 1.9% of the sample, which has 250,000 or so clones, roughly 79% seen once. The origin of this receptor is a woman older than 75 with acute or convalescent COVID-19. Sequenced: peripheral blood.

CDR3 in amino acids: CASSEYWREGQETQYF. CDR3 bases: TGTGCCAGCAGTGAATACTGGCGGGAGGGACAAGAGACCCAGTACTTC. The rearrangement joins TRBV25-1 to TRBJ2-5, with TRBD2 identical over 9 bases. Germline V gives CDR1 MGHDK, CDR2 SYGVNS. Trimming removed 0 bases from V and 2 bases from J; junction bases left unmatched: 4. The CDR3 is 16 residues long.